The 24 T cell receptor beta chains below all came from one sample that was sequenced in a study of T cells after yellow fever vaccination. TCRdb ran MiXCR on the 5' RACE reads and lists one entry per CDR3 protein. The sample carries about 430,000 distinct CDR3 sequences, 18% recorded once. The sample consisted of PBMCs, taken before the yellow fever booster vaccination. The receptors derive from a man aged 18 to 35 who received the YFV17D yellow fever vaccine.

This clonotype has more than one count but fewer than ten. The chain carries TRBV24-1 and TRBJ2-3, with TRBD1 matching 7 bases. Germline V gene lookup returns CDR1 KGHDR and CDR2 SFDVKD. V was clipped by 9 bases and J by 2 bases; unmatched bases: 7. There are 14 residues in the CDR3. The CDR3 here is CATRDRQDTDTQYF. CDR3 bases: TGTGCCACCCGGGACAGACAAGACACAGATACGCAGTATTTT.

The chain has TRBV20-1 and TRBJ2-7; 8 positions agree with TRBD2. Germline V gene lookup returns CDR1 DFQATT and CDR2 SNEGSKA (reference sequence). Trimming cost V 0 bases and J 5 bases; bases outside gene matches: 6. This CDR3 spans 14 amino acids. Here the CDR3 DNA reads TGCAGTGCTAGAGATTCGGGAGGGTTAAACGAGCAGTACGTC. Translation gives CSARDSGGLNEQYV.

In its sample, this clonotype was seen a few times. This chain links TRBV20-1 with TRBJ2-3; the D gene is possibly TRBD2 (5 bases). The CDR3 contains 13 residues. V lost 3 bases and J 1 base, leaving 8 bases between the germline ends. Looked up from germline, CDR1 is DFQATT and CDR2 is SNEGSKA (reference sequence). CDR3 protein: CSASTGGTDTQYF. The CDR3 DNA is TGCAGTGCTAGTACCGGGGGCACAGATACGCAGTATTTT.

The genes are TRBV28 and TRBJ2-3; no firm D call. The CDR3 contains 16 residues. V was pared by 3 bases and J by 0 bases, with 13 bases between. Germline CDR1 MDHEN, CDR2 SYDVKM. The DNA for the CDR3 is TGTGCCAGCAGTTTCGATCTAAGAGCTAGCACAGATACGCAGTATTTT. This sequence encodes CASSFDLRASTDTQYF.

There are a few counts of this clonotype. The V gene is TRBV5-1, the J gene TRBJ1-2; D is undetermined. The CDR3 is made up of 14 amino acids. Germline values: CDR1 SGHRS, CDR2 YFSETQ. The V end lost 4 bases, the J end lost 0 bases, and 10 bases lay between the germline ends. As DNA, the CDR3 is TGCGCCAGCAGCGCTTTAACCGCTAACTATGGCTACACCTTC. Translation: CASSALTANYGYTF.

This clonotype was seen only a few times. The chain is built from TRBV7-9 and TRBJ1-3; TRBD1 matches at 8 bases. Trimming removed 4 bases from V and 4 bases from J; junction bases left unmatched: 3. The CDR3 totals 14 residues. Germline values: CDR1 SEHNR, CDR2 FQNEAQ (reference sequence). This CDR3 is CASSWTGTGNTIYF. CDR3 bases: TGTGCCAGCAGCTGGACAGGGACAGGAAACACCATATATTTT.

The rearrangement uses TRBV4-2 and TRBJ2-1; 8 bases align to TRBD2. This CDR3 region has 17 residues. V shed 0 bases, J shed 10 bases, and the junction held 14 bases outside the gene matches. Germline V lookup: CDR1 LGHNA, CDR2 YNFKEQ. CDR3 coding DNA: TGTGCCAGCAGCCAAGATATGGCGGGGGGTCCCGTCCAGGAGCAGTTCTTC. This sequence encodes CASSQDMAGGPVQEQFF.

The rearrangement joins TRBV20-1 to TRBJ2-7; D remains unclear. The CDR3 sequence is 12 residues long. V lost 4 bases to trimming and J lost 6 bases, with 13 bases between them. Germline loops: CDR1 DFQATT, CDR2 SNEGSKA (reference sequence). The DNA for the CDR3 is TGCAGTGCTACATCTGATAGCTCCGAGCAGTACTTC. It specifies CSATSDSSEQYF.

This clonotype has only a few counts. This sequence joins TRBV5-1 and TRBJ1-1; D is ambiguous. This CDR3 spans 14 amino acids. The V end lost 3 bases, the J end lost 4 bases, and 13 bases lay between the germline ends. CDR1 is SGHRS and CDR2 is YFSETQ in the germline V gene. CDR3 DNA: TGCGCCAGCAGCTCCTACAGAAGTGGCACTGAAGCTTTCTTT. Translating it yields CASSSYRSGTEAFF.

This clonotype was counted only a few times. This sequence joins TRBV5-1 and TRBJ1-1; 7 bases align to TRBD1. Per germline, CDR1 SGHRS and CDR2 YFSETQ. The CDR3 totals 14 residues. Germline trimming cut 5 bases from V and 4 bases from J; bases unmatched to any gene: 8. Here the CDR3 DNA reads TGCGCCAGCAGTTCATCGGCAGGGGGCACTGAAGCTTTCTTT. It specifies CASSSSAGGTEAFF.

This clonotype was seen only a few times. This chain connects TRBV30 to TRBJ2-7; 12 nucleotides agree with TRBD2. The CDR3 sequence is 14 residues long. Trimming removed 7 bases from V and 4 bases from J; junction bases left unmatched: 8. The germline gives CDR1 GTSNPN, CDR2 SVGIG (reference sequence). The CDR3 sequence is CAFKPTSGGYEQYF. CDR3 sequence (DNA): TGTGCCTTTAAGCCGACTAGCGGGGGTTACGAGCAGTACTTC.

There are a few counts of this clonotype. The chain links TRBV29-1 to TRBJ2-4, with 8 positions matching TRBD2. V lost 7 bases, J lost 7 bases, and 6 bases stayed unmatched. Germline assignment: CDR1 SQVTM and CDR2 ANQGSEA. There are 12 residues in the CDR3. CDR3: CSAFGGGNIQYF. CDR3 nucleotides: TGCAGCGCCTTCGGGGGGGGGAACATTCAGTACTTC.

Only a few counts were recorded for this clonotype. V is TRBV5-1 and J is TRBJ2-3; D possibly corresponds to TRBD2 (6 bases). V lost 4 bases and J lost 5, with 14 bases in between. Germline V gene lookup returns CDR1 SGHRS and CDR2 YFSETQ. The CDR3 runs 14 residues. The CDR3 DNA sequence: TGCGCCAGCAGCGCGGGACCACCAGAAGATACGCAGTATTTT. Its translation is CASSAGPPEDTQYF. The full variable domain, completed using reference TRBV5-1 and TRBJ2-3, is KAGVTQTPRYLIKTRGQQVTLSCSPISGHRSVSWYQQTPGQGLQFLFEYFSETQRNKGNFPGRFSGRQFSNSRSEMNVSTLELGDSALYLCASSAGPPEDTQYFGPGTRLTVL.

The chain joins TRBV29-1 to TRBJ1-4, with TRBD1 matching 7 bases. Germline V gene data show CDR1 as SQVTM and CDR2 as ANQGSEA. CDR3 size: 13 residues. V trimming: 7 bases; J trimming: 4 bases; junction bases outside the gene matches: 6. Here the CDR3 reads CSAGQNINEKLFF. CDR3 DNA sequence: TGCAGCGCGGGACAGAACATTAATGAAAAACTGTTTTTT.

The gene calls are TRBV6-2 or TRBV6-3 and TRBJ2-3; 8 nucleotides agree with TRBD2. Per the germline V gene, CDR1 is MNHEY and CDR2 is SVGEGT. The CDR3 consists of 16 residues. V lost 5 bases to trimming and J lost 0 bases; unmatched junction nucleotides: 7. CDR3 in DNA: TGTGCCAGCAGTCTCAGCGGGGGCCTTAGCACAGATACGCAGTATTTT. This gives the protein CASSLSGGLSTDTQYF.

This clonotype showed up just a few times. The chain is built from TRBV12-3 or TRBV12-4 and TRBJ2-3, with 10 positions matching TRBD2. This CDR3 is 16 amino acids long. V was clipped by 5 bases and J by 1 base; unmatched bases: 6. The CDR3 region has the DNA TGTGCCAGCAGTCCGTCCGGGACTAGCGGCACAGATACGCAGTATTTT. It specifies CASSPSGTSGTDTQYF.

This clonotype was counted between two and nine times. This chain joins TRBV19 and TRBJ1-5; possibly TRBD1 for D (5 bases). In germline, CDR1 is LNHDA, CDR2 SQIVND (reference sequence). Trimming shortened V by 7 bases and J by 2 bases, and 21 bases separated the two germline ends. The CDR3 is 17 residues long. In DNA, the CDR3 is TGTGCCAGTACCCCCCATATAGGGACGGTATGCAATCAGCCCCAGCATTTT. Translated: CASTPHIGTVCNQPQHF.

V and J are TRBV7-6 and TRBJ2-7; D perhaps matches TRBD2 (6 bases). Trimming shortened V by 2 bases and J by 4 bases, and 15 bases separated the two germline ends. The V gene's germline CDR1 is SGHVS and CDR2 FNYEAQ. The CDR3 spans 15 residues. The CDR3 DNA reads TGTGCCAGCAGCTTATTTGGGCGGGCGGGGTACGAGCAGTACTTC. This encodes CASSLFGRAGYEQYF.

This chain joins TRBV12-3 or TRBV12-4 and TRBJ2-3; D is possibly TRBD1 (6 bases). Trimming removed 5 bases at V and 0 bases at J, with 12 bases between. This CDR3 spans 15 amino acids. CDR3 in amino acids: CASSPTGLSTDTQYF. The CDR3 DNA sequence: TGTGCCAGCAGTCCAACAGGGCTTAGCACAGATACGCAGTATTTT.

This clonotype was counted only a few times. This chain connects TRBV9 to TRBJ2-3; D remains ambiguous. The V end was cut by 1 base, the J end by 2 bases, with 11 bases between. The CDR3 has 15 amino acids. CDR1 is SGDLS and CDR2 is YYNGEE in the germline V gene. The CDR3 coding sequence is TGTGCCAGCAGCGTAAGTGTCGGGTCCACAGATACGCAGTATTTT. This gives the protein CASSVSVGSTDTQYF. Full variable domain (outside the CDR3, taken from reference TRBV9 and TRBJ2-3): DSGVTQTPKHLITATGQRVTLRCSPRSGDLSVYWYQQSLDQGLQFLIQYYNGEERAKGNILERFSAQQFPDLHSELNLSSLELGDSALYFCASSVSVGSTDTQYFGPGTRLTVL.

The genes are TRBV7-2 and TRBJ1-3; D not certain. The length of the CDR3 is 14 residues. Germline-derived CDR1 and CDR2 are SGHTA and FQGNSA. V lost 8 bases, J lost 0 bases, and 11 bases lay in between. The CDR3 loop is CASRVTASGNTIYF. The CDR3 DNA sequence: TGTGCCAGCCGGGTTACAGCCTCTGGAAACACCATATATTTT.

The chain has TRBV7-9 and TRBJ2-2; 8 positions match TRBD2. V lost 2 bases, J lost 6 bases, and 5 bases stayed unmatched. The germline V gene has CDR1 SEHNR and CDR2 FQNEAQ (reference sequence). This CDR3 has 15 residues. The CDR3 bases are TGTGCCAGCAGCTTATCGGGGGGGCCGTCCGGGGAGCTGTTTTTT. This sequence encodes CASSLSGGPSGELFF.

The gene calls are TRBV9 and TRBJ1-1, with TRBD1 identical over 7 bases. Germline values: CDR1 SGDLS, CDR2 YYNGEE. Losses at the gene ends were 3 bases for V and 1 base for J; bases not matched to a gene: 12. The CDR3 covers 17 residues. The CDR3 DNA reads TGTGCCAGCAGCGCTGGCCCGGAAGCAGGGGGGAACACTGAAGCTTTCTTT. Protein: CASSAGPEAGGNTEAFF.

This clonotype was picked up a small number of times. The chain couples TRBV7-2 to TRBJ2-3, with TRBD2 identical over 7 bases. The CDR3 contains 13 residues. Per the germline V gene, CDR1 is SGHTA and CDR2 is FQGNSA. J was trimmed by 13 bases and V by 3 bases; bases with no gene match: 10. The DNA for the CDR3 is TGTGCCAGCAGCTTGGATGACTACCGGGGGGAGTATTTT. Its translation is CASSLDDYRGEYF.